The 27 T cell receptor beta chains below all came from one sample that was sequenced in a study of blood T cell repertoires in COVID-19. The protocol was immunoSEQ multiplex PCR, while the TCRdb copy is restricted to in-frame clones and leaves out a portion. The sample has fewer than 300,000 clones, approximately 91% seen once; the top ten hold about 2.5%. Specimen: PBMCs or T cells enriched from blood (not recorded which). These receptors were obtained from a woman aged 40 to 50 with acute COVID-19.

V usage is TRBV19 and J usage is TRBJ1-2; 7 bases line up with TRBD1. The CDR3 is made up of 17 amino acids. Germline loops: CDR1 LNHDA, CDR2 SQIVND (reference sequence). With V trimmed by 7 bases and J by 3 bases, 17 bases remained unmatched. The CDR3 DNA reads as TGTGCCAGTACTAAAGACCTTCGACAGGGCAATTACTATGGCTACACCTTC. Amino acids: CASTKDLRQGNYYGYTF.

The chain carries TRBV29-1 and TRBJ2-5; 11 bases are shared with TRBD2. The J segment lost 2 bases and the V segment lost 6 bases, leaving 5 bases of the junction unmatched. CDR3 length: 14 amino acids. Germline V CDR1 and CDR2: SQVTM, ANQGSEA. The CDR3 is CSVVGTSGQETQYF. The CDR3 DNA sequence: TGCAGCGTCGTTGGGACTAGCGGTCAAGAGACCCAGTACTTC.

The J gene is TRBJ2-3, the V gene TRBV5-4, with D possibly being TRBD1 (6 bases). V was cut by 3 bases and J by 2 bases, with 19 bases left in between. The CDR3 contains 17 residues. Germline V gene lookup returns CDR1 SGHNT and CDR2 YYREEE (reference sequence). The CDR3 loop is CASSSPLTGYDTDTQYF. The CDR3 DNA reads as TGTGCCAGCAGCTCCCCACTTACAGGGTATGACACAGATACGCAGTATTTT.

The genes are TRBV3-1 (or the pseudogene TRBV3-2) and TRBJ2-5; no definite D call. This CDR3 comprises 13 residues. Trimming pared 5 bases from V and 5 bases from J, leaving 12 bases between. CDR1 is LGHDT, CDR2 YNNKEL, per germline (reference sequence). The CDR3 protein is CASSDPNSETQYF. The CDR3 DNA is TGTGCCAGCAGCGACCCGAATAGCGAGACCCAGTACTTC.

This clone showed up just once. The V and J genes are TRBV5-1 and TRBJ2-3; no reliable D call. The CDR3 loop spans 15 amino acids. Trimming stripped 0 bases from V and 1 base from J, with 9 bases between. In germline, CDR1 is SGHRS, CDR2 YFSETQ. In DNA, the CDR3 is TGCGCCAGCAGCTTGGGTGAGCTCCGCACAGATACGCAGTATTTT. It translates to CASSLGELRTDTQYF.

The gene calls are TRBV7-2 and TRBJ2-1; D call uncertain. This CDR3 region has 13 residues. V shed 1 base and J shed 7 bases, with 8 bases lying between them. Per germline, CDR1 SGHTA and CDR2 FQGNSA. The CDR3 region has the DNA TGTGCCAGCAGCTTAGTCGAGCGAAATGAGCAGTTCTTC. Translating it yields CASSLVERNEQFF.

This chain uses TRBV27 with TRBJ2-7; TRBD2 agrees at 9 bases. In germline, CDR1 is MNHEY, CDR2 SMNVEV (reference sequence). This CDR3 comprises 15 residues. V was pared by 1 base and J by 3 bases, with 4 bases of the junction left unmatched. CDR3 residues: CASSLWGTSSYEQYF. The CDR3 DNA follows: TGTGCCAGCAGTTTATGGGGGACTAGCAGCTACGAGCAGTACTTC.

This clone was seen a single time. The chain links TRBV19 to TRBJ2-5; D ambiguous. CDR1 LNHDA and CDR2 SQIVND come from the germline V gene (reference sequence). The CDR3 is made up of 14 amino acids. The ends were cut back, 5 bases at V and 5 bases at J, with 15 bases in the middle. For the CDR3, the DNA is TGTGCCAGTAGTCCGGCACGCCTGAGGGAGACCCAGTACTTC. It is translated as CASSPARLRETQYF.

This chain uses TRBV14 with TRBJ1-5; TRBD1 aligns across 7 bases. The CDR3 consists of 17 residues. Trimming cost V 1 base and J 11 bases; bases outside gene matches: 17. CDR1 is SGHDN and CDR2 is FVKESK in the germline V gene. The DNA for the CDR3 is TGTGCCAGCAGCCAAGGAAAGGTGGACAGGTTGCTTAGGTCCCAGCATTTT. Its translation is CASSQGKVDRLLRSQHF.

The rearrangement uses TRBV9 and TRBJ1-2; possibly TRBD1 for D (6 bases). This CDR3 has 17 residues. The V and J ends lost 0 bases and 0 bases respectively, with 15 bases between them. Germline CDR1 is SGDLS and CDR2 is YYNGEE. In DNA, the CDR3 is TGTGCCAGCAGCGTAGGGGAGGGTCAGGGGCCTAACTATGGCTACACCTTC. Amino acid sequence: CASSVGEGQGPNYGYTF.

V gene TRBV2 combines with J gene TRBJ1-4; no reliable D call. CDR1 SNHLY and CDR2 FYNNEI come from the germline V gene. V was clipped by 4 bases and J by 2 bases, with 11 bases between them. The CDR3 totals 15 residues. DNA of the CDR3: TGTGCCAGCAGTGTTACAGAGAACACTAATGAAAAACTGTTTTTT. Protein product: CASSVTENTNEKLFF.

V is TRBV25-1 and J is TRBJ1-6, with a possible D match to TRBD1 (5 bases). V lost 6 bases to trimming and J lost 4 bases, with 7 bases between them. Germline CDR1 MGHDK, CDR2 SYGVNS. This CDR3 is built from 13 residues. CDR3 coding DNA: TGTGCCAGCAGACAGGTTTATAATTCACCCCTCCACTTT. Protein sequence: CASRQVYNSPLHF.

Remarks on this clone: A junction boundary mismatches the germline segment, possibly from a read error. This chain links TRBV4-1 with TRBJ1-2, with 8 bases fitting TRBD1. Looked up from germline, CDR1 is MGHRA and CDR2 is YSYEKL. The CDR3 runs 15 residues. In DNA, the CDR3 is TGCGCCAGCAGTCAAGTATGGCAGGGGGCCTATGGCTACACCTTC. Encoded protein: CASSQVWQGAYGYTF.

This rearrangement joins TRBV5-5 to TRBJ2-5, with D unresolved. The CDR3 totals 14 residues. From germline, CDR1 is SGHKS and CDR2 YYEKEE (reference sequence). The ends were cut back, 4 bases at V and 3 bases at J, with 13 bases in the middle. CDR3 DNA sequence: TGTGCCAGCAGCGGCCGCTCCAGCGAAGAGACCCAGTACTTC. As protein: CASSGRSSEETQYF.

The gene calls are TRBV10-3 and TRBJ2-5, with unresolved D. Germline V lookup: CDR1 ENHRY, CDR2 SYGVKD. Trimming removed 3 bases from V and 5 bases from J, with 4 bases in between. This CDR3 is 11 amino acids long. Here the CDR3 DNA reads TGTGCCATCAGTGACTCGGAGACCCAGTACTTC. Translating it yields CAISDSETQYF.

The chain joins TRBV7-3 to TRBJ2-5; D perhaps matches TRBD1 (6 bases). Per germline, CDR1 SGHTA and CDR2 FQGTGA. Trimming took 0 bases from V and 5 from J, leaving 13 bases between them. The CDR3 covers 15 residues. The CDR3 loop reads CASSLTARGEETQYF. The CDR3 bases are TGTGCCAGCAGCTTAACGGCCAGGGGCGAGGAGACCCAGTACTTC.

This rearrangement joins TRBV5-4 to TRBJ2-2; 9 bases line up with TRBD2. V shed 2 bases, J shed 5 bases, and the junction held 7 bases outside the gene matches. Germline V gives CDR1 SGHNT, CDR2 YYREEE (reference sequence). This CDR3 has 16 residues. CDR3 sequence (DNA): TGTGCCAGCAGCTTCGGCGGGAGGGCCGGAACCGGGGAGCTGTTTTTT. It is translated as CASSFGGRAGTGELFF.

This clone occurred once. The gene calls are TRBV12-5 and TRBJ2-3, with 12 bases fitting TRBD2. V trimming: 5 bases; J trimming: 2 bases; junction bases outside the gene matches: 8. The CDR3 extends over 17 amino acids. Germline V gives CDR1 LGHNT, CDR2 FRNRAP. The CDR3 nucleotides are TGTGCTAGTGGTGCCAGACTAGCGGGGGACACCACAGATACGCAGTATTTT. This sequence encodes CASGARLAGDTTDTQYF.

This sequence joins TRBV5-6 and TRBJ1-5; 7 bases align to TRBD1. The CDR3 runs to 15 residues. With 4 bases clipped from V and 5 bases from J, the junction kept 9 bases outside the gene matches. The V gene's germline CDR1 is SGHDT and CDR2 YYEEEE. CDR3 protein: CASSQGGGRYQPQHF. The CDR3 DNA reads TGTGCCAGCAGCCAAGGAGGGGGCCGGTATCAGCCCCAGCATTTT.

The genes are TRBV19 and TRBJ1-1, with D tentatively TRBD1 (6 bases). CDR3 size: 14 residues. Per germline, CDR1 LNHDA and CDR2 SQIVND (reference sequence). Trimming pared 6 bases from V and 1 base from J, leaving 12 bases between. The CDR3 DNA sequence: TGTGCCAGTAGCGCCGGGACAACGAACACTGAAGCTTTCTTT. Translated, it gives CASSAGTTNTEAFF. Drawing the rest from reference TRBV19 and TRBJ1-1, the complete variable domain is DGGITQSPKYLFRKEGQNVTLSCEQNLNHDAMYWYRQDPGQGLRLIYYSQIVNDFQKGDIAEGYSVSREKKESFPLTVTSAQKNPTAFYLCASSAGTTNTEAFFGQGTRLTVV.

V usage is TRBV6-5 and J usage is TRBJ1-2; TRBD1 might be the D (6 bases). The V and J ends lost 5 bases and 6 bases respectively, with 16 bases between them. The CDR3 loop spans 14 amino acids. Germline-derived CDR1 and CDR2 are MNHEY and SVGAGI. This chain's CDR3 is CASSRGKGTDGYTF. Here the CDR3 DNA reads TGTGCCAGCAGTAGGGGGAAGGGGACGGATGGCTACACCTTC.

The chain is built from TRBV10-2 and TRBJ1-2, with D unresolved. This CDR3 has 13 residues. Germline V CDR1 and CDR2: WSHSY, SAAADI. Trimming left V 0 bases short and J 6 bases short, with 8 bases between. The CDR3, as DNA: TGCGCCAGCAGTGAGTCGACTCGGAATGGCTACACCTTC. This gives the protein CASSESTRNGYTF.

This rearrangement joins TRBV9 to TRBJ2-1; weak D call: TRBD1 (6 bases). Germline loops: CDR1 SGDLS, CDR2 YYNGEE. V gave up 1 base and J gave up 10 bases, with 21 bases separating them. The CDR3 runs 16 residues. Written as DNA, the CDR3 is TGTGCCAGCAGCGTACTGGACAGAAGAAGGATCGGGGAGCAGTTCTTC. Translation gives CASSVLDRRRIGEQFF.

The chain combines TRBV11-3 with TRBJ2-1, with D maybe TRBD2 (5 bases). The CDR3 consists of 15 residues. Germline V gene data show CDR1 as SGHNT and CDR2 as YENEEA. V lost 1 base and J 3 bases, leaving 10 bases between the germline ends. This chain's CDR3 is CASSLVGRGYNEQFF. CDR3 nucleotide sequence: TGTGCCAGCAGCTTAGTGGGTCGGGGCTACAATGAGCAGTTCTTC.

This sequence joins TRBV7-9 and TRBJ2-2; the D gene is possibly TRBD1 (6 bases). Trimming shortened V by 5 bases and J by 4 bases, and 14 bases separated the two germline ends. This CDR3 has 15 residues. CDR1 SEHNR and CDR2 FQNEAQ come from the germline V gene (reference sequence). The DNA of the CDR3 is TGTGCCAGCAGCGACCTACAGGGATTCACCGGGGAGCTGTTTTTT. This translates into CASSDLQGFTGELFF.

The CDR3 DNA follows: TGTGCCAGCAGCCTTGTCGCCTGGGGAGGGAGCTCCTACGAGCAGTACTTC. Protein sequence: CASSLVAWGGSSYEQYF. The rearrangement links TRBV5-5 to TRBJ2-7; 7 bases agree with TRBD2. This CDR3 has 17 residues. Germline V gene data show CDR1 as SGHKS and CDR2 as YYEKEE (reference sequence). J gave up 0 bases and V 4 bases, and 13 bases lay outside the gene matches.

CDR3 sequence reads: CASSPLGSSRNTGELFF. The CDR3 bases are TGTGCCAGCAGCCCCCTCGGGTCGAGCAGGAACACCGGGGAGCTGTTTTTT. J is TRBJ2-2 and V is TRBV9; D is unresolved. This CDR3 is built from 17 residues. From germline, CDR1 is SGDLS and CDR2 YYNGEE. Deletions cut 4 bases from V and 1 base from J, with 17 bases between.